This TCR beta chain appears in the sequencing data of a study of T-cell memory formation after mild COVID-19. Study in general: Clusters of TCRs were largely donor specific.

Remarks on this clonotype: Its antigen is undetermined.

Germline CDR1 is LGHNA and CDR2 is YNFKEQ. The V and J ends lost 5 bases and 2 bases, in that order; junction bases with no gene match: 9. This CDR3 has 15 amino acids. General study findings and limits: Day 15 to 85 contracting clones showed balanced CD4/CD8; later expanders leaned CD4+. Prior to infection, memory already included some responding clones, suggesting cross-reactive memory joined.

Via MiXCR, TCRdb re-called the 5' RACE reads, giving one row per CDR3 protein. The data show about 190,000 distinct CDR3 sequences, roughly 18% seen once. The chain recombines TRBV4-2 with TRBJ2-7, with TRBD2 matching 7 bases. The sample was PBMCs or a T cell subset sorted from them (not recorded which). This TCR was recovered from an adult woman who had mild COVID-19 (a few samples of this study predate the infection). Cell type and time point are not known. This CDR3 reads CASSGGSGVTYEQYF. CDR3 bases: TGTGCCAGCAGCGGGGGGAGCGGGGTTACCTACGAGCAGTACTTC.